A selection of T cell receptor beta chains follows, all from one sample in a study of blood T cell repertoires in COVID-19. Data came from immunoSEQ multiplex PCR; TCRdb stores just in-frame clones and leaves some out. The sample lists roughly 250,000 clones, about nine tenths seen once, with approximately 7.9% in the top ten. The sample comprised peripheral blood. The receptors originated from a man aged 60 to 69 who had recovered from COVID-19. CDR3s include the opening cysteine and the closing phenylalanine or tryptophan. The order of the fields is D gene, clone size, J gene, V gene, CDR3 DNA, CDR3 protein. A D gene is named only where the DNA matches it firmly. Only part of the rows carry a size: once, few, many, or a class if the clone is expanded.

d_call: TRBD1; clone_size: once; j_call: TRBJ1-3; v_call: TRBV9; cdr3_nt: TGTGCCAGCAGCCCGAGACGGGACAGGGCATTGGTGGCCTCTGGAAACACCATATATTTT; cdr3_aa: CASSPRRDRALVASGNTIYF
d_call: TRBD2; clone_size: NA; j_call: TRBJ2-1; v_call: TRBV4-2; cdr3_nt: TGTGCCAGCAGCCAAGTTGAGTTAGCGGGGGGGCGCGAGCAGTTCTTC; cdr3_aa: CASSQVELAGGREQFF
d_call: NA; clone_size: NA; j_call: TRBJ2-2; v_call: TRBV21-1; cdr3_nt: TGTGCCAGCAGCGACGAGGTTCGGGGGGGCACCGGGGAGCTGTTTTTT; cdr3_aa: CASSDEVRGGTGELFF
d_call: TRBD1; clone_size: NA; j_call: TRBJ1-1; v_call: TRBV18; cdr3_nt: TGTGCCAGCTCACCACTTCCAGGGGGGAACACTGAAGCTTTCTTT; cdr3_aa: CASSPLPGGNTEAFF
d_call: NA; clone_size: NA; j_call: TRBJ1-4; v_call: TRBV19; cdr3_nt: TGTGCCAGTAGTATAGGGGCCCCCGGAAAACTGTTTTTT; cdr3_aa: CASSIGAPGKLFF
d_call: NA; clone_size: NA; j_call: TRBJ1-3; v_call: TRBV7-9; cdr3_nt: TGTGCCAGCAGCTCGACAGAGGGAAACACCATATATTTT; cdr3_aa: CASSSTEGNTIYF
d_call: TRBD2; clone_size: NA; j_call: TRBJ2-7; v_call: TRBV5-1; cdr3_nt: TGCGCCAGCAGCTTGGCCGGACTAGCGAGCGAGCAGTACTTC; cdr3_aa: CASSLAGLASEQYF
d_call: NA; clone_size: NA; j_call: TRBJ2-7; v_call: TRBV10-3; cdr3_nt: TGTGCCATCAGTGAGTCTCCCCAACTAGGAAAGACCCACGAGCAGTACTTC; cdr3_aa: CAISESPQLGKTHEQYF
d_call: NA; clone_size: NA; j_call: TRBJ1-2; v_call: TRBV19; cdr3_nt: TGTGCCAGTAGTATCACTGCGGCCTATGGCTACACCTTC; cdr3_aa: CASSITAAYGYTF
d_call: TRBD1; clone_size: NA; j_call: TRBJ2-7; v_call: TRBV4-2; cdr3_nt: TGTGCCAGCAGCCAAACAGGGGGCAGCTCCTACGAGCAGTACTTC; cdr3_aa: CASSQTGGSSYEQYF
d_call: TRBD1; clone_size: NA; j_call: TRBJ1-2; v_call: TRBV7-8; cdr3_nt: TGTGCCAGCAGCTTGCTACAGGGGCGACATGGCTACACCTTC; cdr3_aa: CASSLLQGRHGYTF
d_call: TRBD1; clone_size: NA; j_call: TRBJ2-5; v_call: TRBV5-1; cdr3_nt: TGCGCCAGCAGCAGACAGGGTCGACAAGAGACCCAGTACTTC; cdr3_aa: CASSRQGRQETQYF
d_call: TRBD1; clone_size: NA; j_call: TRBJ1-2; v_call: TRBV27; cdr3_nt: TGTGCCAGCAGTCTAACGACAGGGTCTAACTATGGCTACACCTTC; cdr3_aa: CASSLTTGSNYGYTF
d_call: NA; clone_size: once; j_call: TRBJ1-2; v_call: TRBV14; cdr3_nt: TGTGCCAGCAGCCAAGGGAGGACAGTTCTGATGGATGGCTACACCTTC; cdr3_aa: CASSQGRTVLMDGYTF
d_call: TRBD1; clone_size: NA; j_call: TRBJ1-3; v_call: TRBV16; cdr3_nt: TGTGCCAGCAGCCCGACAGGGGAGGCCAGAAACACCATATATTTT; cdr3_aa: CASSPTGEARNTIYF
d_call: NA; clone_size: NA; j_call: TRBJ2-3; v_call: TRBV9; cdr3_nt: TGTGCCAGCAGCGCCCGGACTATAGATACGCAGTATTTT; cdr3_aa: CASSARTIDTQYF
d_call: NA; clone_size: NA; j_call: TRBJ1-1; v_call: TRBV2; cdr3_nt: TGTGCCAGCAGTGAAGTTGGCGGAGGAAACACTGAAGCTTTCTTT; cdr3_aa: CASSEVGGGNTEAFF
d_call: TRBD2; clone_size: once; j_call: TRBJ2-1; v_call: TRBV4-1; cdr3_nt: TGCGCCAGCAGCCACCAGGGTCGAAGCGGGGGGCGGTCCTACAATGAGCAGTTCTTC; cdr3_aa: CASSHQGRSGGRSYNEQFF
d_call: TRBD2; clone_size: NA; j_call: TRBJ2-1; v_call: TRBV4-2; cdr3_nt: TGTGCCAGCAGCCAAGAAGGTTTTTCGGGACTAGCTTGGTGGTCCTACAATGAGCAGTTCTTC; cdr3_aa: CASSQEGFSGLAWWSYNEQFF
d_call: NA; clone_size: once; j_call: TRBJ2-1; v_call: TRBV12-3/TRBV12-4; cdr3_nt: TGTGCCAGCAGTTTACGGGGGTATGAGCAGTTCTTC; cdr3_aa: CASSLRGYEQFF
d_call: NA; clone_size: NA; j_call: TRBJ2-2; v_call: TRBV21-1; cdr3_nt: TGTGCCAGCAGCAAAGCTGGGACTAGCGGTACCCGATTCGCGAACACCGGGGAGCTGTTTTTT; cdr3_aa: CASSKAGTSGTRFANTGELFF
d_call: NA; clone_size: NA; j_call: TRBJ2-1; v_call: TRBV9; cdr3_nt: TGTGCCAGTAGCGGAGGCGTTAGCTCCTACAATGAGCAGTTCTTC; cdr3_aa: CASSGGVSSYNEQFF
d_call: NA; clone_size: NA; j_call: TRBJ1-2; v_call: TRBV30; cdr3_nt: TGTGCCTGGAGGAGGACAGTAAACTATGGCTACACCTTC; cdr3_aa: CAWRRTVNYGYTF
d_call: TRBD1; clone_size: NA; j_call: TRBJ1-1; v_call: TRBV28; cdr3_nt: TGTGCCAGCAGTTTTTTCCGGGACAGGGATGAAGCTTTCTTT; cdr3_aa: CASSFFRDRDEAFF
d_call: TRBD2; clone_size: NA; j_call: TRBJ2-3; v_call: TRBV18; cdr3_nt: TGTGCCAGCTCACCATCCCGCCAGCTGGGTAGCGGGGGGGCGAGGACAGATACGCAGTATTTT; cdr3_aa: CASSPSRQLGSGGARTDTQYF
d_call: NA; clone_size: NA; j_call: TRBJ1-6; v_call: TRBV25-1; cdr3_nt: TGTGCCAGTAGTGGCACAGGGATCTATAATTCACCCCTCCACTTT; cdr3_aa: CASSGTGIYNSPLHF
d_call: NA; clone_size: once; j_call: TRBJ1-2; v_call: TRBV25-1; cdr3_nt: TGTGCCAGCAGTAGGGACACTCGTAACTATGGCTACACCTTC; cdr3_aa: CASSRDTRNYGYTF
d_call: NA; clone_size: once; j_call: TRBJ1-2; v_call: TRBV24-1; cdr3_nt: TGTGCCACCAGTGATTTGGGGCCAGTCTATGGCTACACCTTC; cdr3_aa: CATSDLGPVYGYTF
d_call: TRBD1; clone_size: NA; j_call: TRBJ1-5; v_call: TRBV18; cdr3_nt: TGTGCCAGCTCACCCTTGGACAGGGGATCGGGGCAGCCCCAGCATTTT; cdr3_aa: CASSPLDRGSGQPQHF
d_call: NA; clone_size: NA; j_call: TRBJ1-2; v_call: TRBV5-5; cdr3_nt: TGTGCCAGCAGCTACCGTCTCGGGACACTGCAAAACTATGGCTACACCTTC; cdr3_aa: CASSYRLGTLQNYGYTF
d_call: NA; clone_size: once; j_call: TRBJ1-4; v_call: TRBV19; cdr3_nt: TGTGCCAGTAGTACCCCGTACCTAGGGGGAGCTAATGAAAAACTGTTTTTT; cdr3_aa: CASSTPYLGGANEKLFF
d_call: NA; clone_size: few; j_call: TRBJ1-1; v_call: TRBV30; cdr3_nt: TGTGCCTGGAGTCGAGGGACTGAAGCTTTCTTT; cdr3_aa: CAWSRGTEAFF
d_call: TRBD1; clone_size: NA; j_call: TRBJ2-1; v_call: TRBV11-2; cdr3_nt: TGTGCCAGCAGCTTAGATCGGGACAGGGTCGTGCAGTTCTTC; cdr3_aa: CASSLDRDRVVQFF
d_call: NA; clone_size: NA; j_call: TRBJ2-2; v_call: TRBV10-3; cdr3_nt: TGTGCCATCAGTGACTATGGGCGGGGCACCGGGGAGCTGTTTTTT; cdr3_aa: CAISDYGRGTGELFF
d_call: NA; clone_size: NA; j_call: TRBJ2-2; v_call: TRBV28; cdr3_nt: TGTGCCAGTCTCCAGGGTACCGGGGAGCTGTTTTTT; cdr3_aa: CASLQGTGELFF
d_call: NA; clone_size: NA; j_call: TRBJ2-5; v_call: TRBV9; cdr3_nt: TGTGCCAGCAGCGTAGTAGGAGCAGAGACCCAGTACTTC; cdr3_aa: CASSVVGAETQYF
d_call: NA; clone_size: NA; j_call: TRBJ1-2; v_call: TRBV19; cdr3_nt: TGTGCCAGTAGCGGGGGTCAAAACTATGGCTACACCTTC; cdr3_aa: CASSGGQNYGYTF
d_call: NA; clone_size: NA; j_call: TRBJ1-5; v_call: TRBV11-2; cdr3_nt: TGTGCCAGCAGCTTATACTTGTCGGGACAGCCCCAGCATTTT; cdr3_aa: CASSLYLSGQPQHF
d_call: NA; clone_size: NA; j_call: TRBJ2-7; v_call: TRBV14; cdr3_nt: TGTGCCAGCAGCCAAGGACTAGTCGACTACGAGCAGTACTTC; cdr3_aa: CASSQGLVDYEQYF
d_call: NA; clone_size: NA; j_call: TRBJ2-1; v_call: TRBV2; cdr3_nt: TGTGCCAGCAGGTTCGTAAGGGGCAATGAGCAGTTCTTC; cdr3_aa: CASRFVRGNEQFF
d_call: NA; clone_size: NA; j_call: TRBJ2-3; v_call: TRBV6-2/TRBV6-3; cdr3_nt: TGTGCCAGCAGTACAAACACCGGGGGAGATACGCAGTATTTT; cdr3_aa: CASSTNTGGDTQYF
d_call: TRBD1; clone_size: NA; j_call: TRBJ1-4; v_call: TRBV5-6; cdr3_nt: TGTGCCAGCAGCTTGGACAGGGGGCGAGCGGCCCGGGGGGAAAAACTGTTTTTT; cdr3_aa: CASSLDRGRAARGEKLFF
d_call: TRBD1; clone_size: NA; j_call: TRBJ2-2; v_call: TRBV7-9; cdr3_nt: TGTGCCAGCAGACCGGGACAGGGCGGGACCGGGGAGCTGTTTTTT; cdr3_aa: CASRPGQGGTGELFF
d_call: NA; clone_size: NA; j_call: TRBJ1-1; v_call: TRBV6-5; cdr3_nt: TGTGCCACCTGGACGGGAACGAACACTGAAGCTTTCTTT; cdr3_aa: CATWTGTNTEAFF
d_call: TRBD2; clone_size: once; j_call: TRBJ2-1; v_call: TRBV5-1; cdr3_nt: TGCGCCAGCAAGACTAGCGGGGGACCGACGGGTGAGCAGTTCTTC; cdr3_aa: CASKTSGGPTGEQFF
d_call: NA; clone_size: NA; j_call: TRBJ2-3; v_call: TRBV5-4; cdr3_nt: TGTGCCAGCAGCTTATCGCAGGCCCCCCGGGATACGCAGTATTTT; cdr3_aa: CASSLSQAPRDTQYF
d_call: NA; clone_size: NA; j_call: TRBJ2-3; v_call: TRBV5-6; cdr3_nt: TGTGCCAGCACTGGTGCCAGGGGTTATGATACGCAGTATTTT; cdr3_aa: CASTGARGYDTQYF
d_call: TRBD1; clone_size: NA; j_call: TRBJ1-2; v_call: TRBV2; cdr3_nt: TGTGCCAGCAGTGATGACAGGGGGAAGTATGGCTACACCTTC; cdr3_aa: CASSDDRGKYGYTF
d_call: TRBD1; clone_size: NA; j_call: TRBJ1-2; v_call: TRBV30; cdr3_nt: TGTGCCTGGAAAGGGACAGCTAACTATGGCTACACCTTC; cdr3_aa: CAWKGTANYGYTF
d_call: NA; clone_size: NA; j_call: TRBJ1-3; v_call: TRBV5-1; cdr3_nt: TGCGCCAGCAGCGCGGGGGGCAGTGGAAACACCATATATTTT; cdr3_aa: CASSAGGSGNTIYF
d_call: NA; clone_size: NA; j_call: TRBJ2-1; v_call: TRBV5-1; cdr3_nt: TGCGCCAGCAGCTCAGACCCGACAGGCCCAAATGAGCAGTTCTTC; cdr3_aa: CASSSDPTGPNEQFF
d_call: NA; clone_size: NA; j_call: TRBJ2-2; v_call: TRBV5-1; cdr3_nt: TGCGCCAGCAGCTTCCAGTTAAACACCGGGGAGCTGTTTTTT; cdr3_aa: CASSFQLNTGELFF
d_call: NA; clone_size: NA; j_call: TRBJ2-2; v_call: TRBV24-1; cdr3_nt: TGTGCCACCAGTGGCGAAGGGGATCCCGGGGAGCTGTTTTTT; cdr3_aa: CATSGEGDPGELFF
d_call: NA; clone_size: NA; j_call: TRBJ2-4; v_call: TRBV6-5; cdr3_nt: TGTGCCAGCAGCCAAGGTCGGCAGGACATTCAGTACTTC; cdr3_aa: CASSQGRQDIQYF
d_call: TRBD2; clone_size: NA; j_call: TRBJ2-7; v_call: TRBV14; cdr3_nt: TGTGCCAGCAGCCAAGGGAGCAGCGGGGGAATCTACGAGCAGTACTTC; cdr3_aa: CASSQGSSGGIYEQYF
d_call: TRBD1; clone_size: NA; j_call: TRBJ1-2; v_call: TRBV28; cdr3_nt: TGTGCCAGCAACCACAGGGGCTATGGCTACACCTTC; cdr3_aa: CASNHRGYGYTF
d_call: TRBD1; clone_size: NA; j_call: TRBJ1-2; v_call: TRBV4-2; cdr3_nt: TGTGCCAGCAGCCAGGGACAGGGACAGAACTATGGCTACACCTTC; cdr3_aa: CASSQGQGQNYGYTF